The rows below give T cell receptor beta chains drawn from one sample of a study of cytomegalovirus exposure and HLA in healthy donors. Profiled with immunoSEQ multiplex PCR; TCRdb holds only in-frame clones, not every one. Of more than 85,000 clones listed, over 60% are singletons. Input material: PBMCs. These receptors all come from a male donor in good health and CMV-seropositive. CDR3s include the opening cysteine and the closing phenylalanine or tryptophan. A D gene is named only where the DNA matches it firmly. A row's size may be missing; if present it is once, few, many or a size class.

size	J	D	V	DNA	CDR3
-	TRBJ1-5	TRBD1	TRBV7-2	TGTGCCAGCAGCTTACTGGGACAGGGAAGTAATCAGCCCCAGCATTTT	CASSLLGQGSNQPQHF
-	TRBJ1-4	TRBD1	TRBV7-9	TGTGCCAGCAGCCCCGGACAGGTTGTGGATGAAAAACTGTTTTTT	CASSPGQVVDEKLFF
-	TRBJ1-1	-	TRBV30	TGTGCCTGGCGCAGGGGAATGAACACTGAAGCTTTCTTT	CAWRRGMNTEAFF
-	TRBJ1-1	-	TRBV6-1	TGTGCCAGCAGTGAAGGTTACCGAATGAGTGAAGCTTTCTTT	CASSEGYRMSEAFF
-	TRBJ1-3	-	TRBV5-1	TGCGCCAGCAGCTTGCCGGGGGCTGGAAACACCATATATTTT	CASSLPGAGNTIYF
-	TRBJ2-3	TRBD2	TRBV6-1	TGTGCCAGCATGCGGGCTAGCGGCAGCACAGATACGCAGTATTTT	CASMRASGSTDTQYF
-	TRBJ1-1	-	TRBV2	TGTGCCAGCAAAGTCCGACAGGCCACTGAAGCTTTCTTT	CASKVRQATEAFF
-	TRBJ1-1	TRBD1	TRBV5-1	TGCGCCAGCAGTGAGGGACAGGCGAACACTGAAGCTTTCTTT	CASSEGQANTEAFF
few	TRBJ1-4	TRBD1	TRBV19	TGTGCCAGTAGTGGGACAGCCGAAGGTGAAAAACTGTTTTTT	CASSGTAEGEKLFF
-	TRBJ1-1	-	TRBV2	TGTGCCAGCAGGCTAGAAGGGGGTAGAGACACTGAAGCTTTCTTT	CASRLEGGRDTEAFF
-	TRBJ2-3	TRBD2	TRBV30	TGTGCCTGGAGCCTAGGTAGCGGGGGCGCCTATACGCAGTATTTT	CAWSLGSGGAYTQYF
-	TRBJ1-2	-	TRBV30	TGTGCCTATGGTACCGGTGGCTATGGCTACACCTTC	CAYGTGGYGYTF
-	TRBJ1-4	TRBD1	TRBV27	TGTGCCAGCAGTTCACGACAGGGGAGGACTGAAAAACTGTTTTTT	CASSSRQGRTEKLFF
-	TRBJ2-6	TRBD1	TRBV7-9	TGTGCCAGCAGCTCGCAAACAGGGGCTGGGGCCAACGTCCTGACTTTC	CASSSQTGAGANVLTF
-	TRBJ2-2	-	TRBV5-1	TGCGCCAGCAGCTTGGCGGGAAACACCGGGGAGCTGTTTTTT	CASSLAGNTGELFF
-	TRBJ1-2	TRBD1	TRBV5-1	TGCGCCAGCAGCCTCCCGACAGGGGGGGACTATGGCTACACCTTC	CASSLPTGGDYGYTF
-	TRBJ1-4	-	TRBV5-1	TGCGCCAGTAGAAGGAGCGGTGAAAAACTGTTTTTT	CASRRSGEKLFF
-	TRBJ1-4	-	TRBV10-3	TGTGCCATCAGTGACGGGACAAGGGCTAATGAAAAACTGTTTTTT	CAISDGTRANEKLFF
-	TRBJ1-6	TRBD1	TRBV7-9	TGTGCCAGCAGCGGCACAGGGGATTCACCCCTCCACTTT	CASSGTGDSPLHF
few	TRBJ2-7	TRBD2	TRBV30	TGTGCCTGGAGTGTACTAGGGAGCGGGGGGGTAAACGAGCAGTACTTC	CAWSVLGSGGVNEQYF
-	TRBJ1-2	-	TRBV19	TGTGCCAGTAGTATGTACAGGGACTATGGCTACACCTTC	CASSMYRDYGYTF
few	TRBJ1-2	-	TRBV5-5	TGTGCCAGCAGAGTAGGACAGATGAACTATGGCTACACCTTC	CASRVGQMNYGYTF
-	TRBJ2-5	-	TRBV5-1	TGCGCCAGCAGCTTGCGACTGTCCCAAGAGACCCAGTACTTC	CASSLRLSQETQYF
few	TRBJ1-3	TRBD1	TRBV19	TGTGCCAGTAGTAAGTCCGGGACAGGGGGAAACACCATATATTTT	CASSKSGTGGNTIYF
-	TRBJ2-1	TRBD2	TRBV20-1	TGCAGTGCTAGCGGGGGGTTGCAGTTCTTC	CSASGGLQFF
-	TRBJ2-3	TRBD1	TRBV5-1	TGCGCCAGCAGCCCAGACAGGGCCACAGATACGCAGTATTTT	CASSPDRATDTQYF
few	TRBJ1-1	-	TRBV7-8	TGTGCCAGCAGCTTAAACGCCGGTTCTCTCCTCACTGAAGCTTTCTTT	CASSLNAGSLLTEAFF
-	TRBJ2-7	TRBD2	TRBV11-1	TGTGCCAGCAGCCGCGGGACTAGCAACGCCTACGAGCAGTACTTC	CASSRGTSNAYEQYF
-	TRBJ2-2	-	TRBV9	TGTGCCAGCAGCGCCAGTTCCACCGGGGAGCTGTTTTTT	CASSASSTGELFF
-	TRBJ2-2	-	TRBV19	TGTGCCAGTAGAGGTGGGGCCGGCACCGGGGAGCTGTTTTTT	CASRGGAGTGELFF
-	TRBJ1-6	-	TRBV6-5	TGTGCCAGCAGGCCCCCGAAGGGGCATAATTCACCCCTCCACTTT	CASRPPKGHNSPLHF
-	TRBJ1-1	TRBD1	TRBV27	TGTGCCAGCAGTTGGGGACAGGCCACTGAAGCTTTCTTT	CASSWGQATEAFF
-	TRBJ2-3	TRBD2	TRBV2	TGTGCCAGCAGTGAAGGGGCGGGGGGTTACACAGATACGCAGTATTTT	CASSEGAGGYTDTQYF
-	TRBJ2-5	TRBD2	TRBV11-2	TGTGCCAGCAGCTCACTAGCGGGGGGAACGGGGACCCAGTACTTC	CASSSLAGGTGTQYF
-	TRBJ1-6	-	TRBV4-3	TGCGCCAGCAGCCAAGAGTATGGAGGGCCCCTCCACTTT	CASSQEYGGPLHF
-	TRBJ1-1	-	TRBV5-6	TGTGCCAGCAGCTTGGCCGGCGGGAACACTGAAGCTTTCTTT	CASSLAGGNTEAFF
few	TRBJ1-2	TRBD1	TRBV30	TGTGCCTGGTTCAGGGACAGGGGATTTCGGGGCTACACCTTC	CAWFRDRGFRGYTF
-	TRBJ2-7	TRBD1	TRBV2	TGTGCCAGCAGAGTCGACAGGGCCACCTCCTACGAGCAGTACTTC	CASRVDRATSYEQYF
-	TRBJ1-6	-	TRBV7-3	TGTGCCAGCAGCTTAAATGGGCGTGGAAATAATTCACCCCTCCACTTT	CASSLNGRGNNSPLHF
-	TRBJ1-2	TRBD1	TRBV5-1	TGCGCCAGCAGCTGGGGACAGGCTGAGTATGGCTACACCTTC	CASSWGQAEYGYTF
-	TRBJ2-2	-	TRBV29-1	TGCAGCGTTTCGTTCACAGCGAACACCGGGGAGCTGTTTTTT	CSVSFTANTGELFF
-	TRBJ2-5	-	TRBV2	TGTGCCAGCAGTGGGACAGTTTCAGAGACCCAGTACTTC	CASSGTVSETQYF
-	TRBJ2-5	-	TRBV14	TGTGCCAGCAGCCTCCGGGAACAAGAGACCCAGTACTTC	CASSLREQETQYF
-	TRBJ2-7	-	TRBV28	TGTGCCAGCAGTTTAAACGGGGGTTACGAGCAGTACTTC	CASSLNGGYEQYF
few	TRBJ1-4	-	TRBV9	TGTGCCAGCAGCAGGGGTGGGGAAAAACTGTTTTTT	CASSRGGEKLFF